This T cell receptor (beta chain) was observed in a study of glioma-infiltrating T cells after dendritic cell vaccination. Study-wide background: Patients had newly diagnosed or recurrent glioblastoma and received dendritic cell vaccines.

This sample's time point: after dendritic cell vaccination, including at tumor progression/relapse. Germline loops: CDR1 SGHVS, CDR2 FNYEAQ. This CDR3 has 13 amino acids. After removal of 5 bases from V and 3 bases from J, the junction contained 4 bases not matched to a gene. Up to 2 ug genomic DNA was used for TCRB CDR3 amplification. Primers: 60 V beta forward and 13 J beta reverse. Sequencing was performed with immunoSEQ multiplex PCR; in TCRdb, only in-frame clones are kept and a portion is missing. The sample lists under 130,000 clones, 90% occurring once. Worth noting for this clone: The antigen is undetermined.

Study findings and constraints: Complete blood and tumor specimen sets were limited to few patients.

The gene calls are TRBV7-6 and TRBJ2-7, with 7 bases matching TRBD2. This receptor was obtained from a human donor with glioblastoma. The sequencing here drew on blood, taken after dendritic cell vaccination. The chain's CDR3 is CASSPLAVYEQYF. The CDR3 bases are TGTGCCAGCAGCCCGCTAGCGGTCTACGAGCAGTACTTC.